What follows is one T cell receptor (beta chain) and its context. The authors extracted total RNA from unfractionated whole blood. The germline V gene has CDR1 WNHNN and CDR2 SYGVQD (reference sequence). J was trimmed by 5 bases and V by 4 bases; bases with no gene match: 7. The CDR3 extends over 16 amino acids. Individual cDNA molecules each carried unique molecular identifiers attached by the library. TCRdb re-derived calls from the reads in MiXCR, one entry per CDR3 protein. The profile shows about 120,000 distinct CDR3 sequences, 8% to 9.5% of them singletons. These data are taken from a study of human T cells and chemical hapten exposure.

V usage is TRBV10-1 and J usage is TRBJ2-3, with 12 bases lining up with TRBD2. The receptor was derived from a human donor in good health. Some clones in this sample may be carry-over from other donors' samples. Material: whole blood. The chain's CDR3 is CASSGARLAGVDTQYF. CDR3 DNA sequence: TGCGCCAGCAGTGGGGCTCGACTAGCGGGAGTAGATACGCAGTATTTT.